These 8 T cell receptor beta chains came from one sample sequenced in a study of OX40 agonist ivuxolimab in advanced cancers. Measured with immunoSEQ multiplex PCR; TCRdb has only the in-frame clones, and not every one. The sample includes some 97,000 clones, around 91% of them seen just once. The specimen comprised CD4+ or CD8+ T cells sorted from blood, sampled in a trial of the OX40 agonist ivuxolimab. The receptors stem from an adult with an advanced solid tumor such as melanoma, head and neck, liver or kidney cancer.

The rearrangement links TRBV7-7 to TRBJ2-5, with D perhaps matching TRBD2 (6 bases). Between the trimmed V and J ends, which lost 5 bases and 1 base, there was a span of 14 bases. CDR3 length: 15 residues. In germline, CDR1 is SSHAT, CDR2 FNYEAQ (reference sequence). DNA for the CDR3: TGTGCCAGCAGCAGAAACGGGGGTCCCCAAGAGACCCAGTACTTC. It translates to CASSRNGGPQETQYF.

In its sample, this clone was seen a few times. The rearrangement uses TRBV10-2 and TRBJ1-3; D is unresolved. CDR3 length: 15 amino acids. CDR1 WSHSY and CDR2 SAAADI come from the germline V gene. V was clipped by 0 bases and J by 0 bases, with 6 bases between them. CDR3 protein: CASSESPSSGNTIYF. The CDR3 coding sequence is TGCGCCAGCAGTGAGTCTCCCAGCTCTGGAAACACCATATATTTT.

The chain links TRBV7-3 to TRBJ2-3; D may correspond to TRBD1 or TRBD2 (5 bases each). Trimming took off 0 bases at V and 1 base at J, with 11 bases between the two ends. CDR3 length: 16 residues. The V gene's germline CDR1 is SGHTA and CDR2 FQGTGA. The CDR3 DNA sequence: TGTGCCAGCAGCTTAACCCCCCGGGGCGGCACAGATACGCAGTATTTT. The encoded protein is CASSLTPRGGTDTQYF.

Here the CDR3 DNA reads TGTGCCAGCAGTGAAAGGTGGACAGGCAATGAAAAACTGTTTTTT. Protein sequence: CASSERWTGNEKLFF. This sequence joins TRBV6-1 and TRBJ1-4; 7 nucleotides align to TRBD1. V lost 2 bases and J lost 5; bases outside the gene matches: 5. The CDR3 length is 15 residues. Germline lookup yields CDR1 MNHNS and CDR2 SASEGT.

This chain joins TRBV6-9 and TRBJ2-7; D may be TRBD1 (5 bases). Germline CDR1 and CDR2: MNHGY and SVAAGI. V lost 3 bases, J lost 2 bases, and 8 bases lay in between. CDR3 size: 13 residues. CDR3 in amino acids: CASSYTTAYEQYF. The CDR3 bases are TGTGCCAGCAGTTACACGACAGCCTACGAGCAGTACTTC.

The chain recombines TRBV5-3 with TRBJ2-7; perhaps D is TRBD1 or TRBD2 (5 bases each). TRBV5-3 has ORF status, its function being uncertain. V dropped 0 bases and J dropped 1 base, with 11 bases sitting between them. The CDR3 contains 15 residues. CDR3 DNA sequence: TGTGCCAGAAGCTTGGAGCCGAGGGGATCCTACGAGCAGTACTTC. Its protein product is CARSLEPRGSYEQYF.

The chain couples TRBV6-1 to TRBJ2-5, with a possible D match to TRBD2 (6 bases). CDR1 and CDR2 (germline): MNHNS, SASEGT. The V end lost 7 bases, the J end lost 4 bases, and 19 bases lay between the germline ends. CDR3 length equals 15 residues. The CDR3 coding sequence is TGTGCCAGCACCCCCGGCGCGGGACGGGCAGAGACCCAGTACTTC. The encoded protein is CASTPGAGRAETQYF.

The rearrangement joins TRBV10-2 to TRBJ2-2; the D gene is possibly TRBD2 (6 bases). V lost 10 bases and J 3 bases, leaving 12 bases between the germline ends. CDR3 length: 13 amino acids. CDR1 and CDR2 (germline): WSHSY, SAAADI. In nucleotides, the CDR3 is TGCGCCACCCGGAGGGGTTACACCGGGGAGCTGTTTTTT. This translates into CATRRGYTGELFF.